This T cell receptor (beta chain) was found in a study of memory CD4+ T cells and cytomegalovirus serostatus. Study overall: Donors were healthy Belgian adults, 10 or so CMV seropositive and around 24 seronegative.

General study findings and limits: Of 150 to 200 reported CMV TCRbeta sequences, 67 were found in memory CD4+ repertoires. The CMV-associated TCR signature appears largely within the CD4+ memory repertoire.

Comment on this clone: Antigen specificity is unknown.

CDR3 length: 15 residues. Germline loops: CDR1 KGHSH, CDR2 LQKENI. Trimming at V came to 10 bases and at J to 5 bases, leaving 13 bases not matched to a gene. TCRdb's copy holds only in-frame clones and misses some; the assay was immunoSEQ multiplex PCR. The sample shows 80,000 or so clones, around 82% of them seen only once. Single viable CD3+CD4+CD8-CD45RO+ cells were sorted as the memory CD4+ T cells. Positive selection with CD4 microbeads enriched total CD4+ T cells. Sequencing was carried out using memory CD4+ T cells from blood. The sequence was obtained from an adult in good health and CMV-seropositive. The J gene is TRBJ2-4, the V gene TRBV18; 8 nucleotides agree with TRBD2. The CDR3 DNA is TGTGCCACCCGCCCGGGGGGGGTCGAACAAAACATTCAGTACTTC. Residues: CATRPGGVEQNIQYF.